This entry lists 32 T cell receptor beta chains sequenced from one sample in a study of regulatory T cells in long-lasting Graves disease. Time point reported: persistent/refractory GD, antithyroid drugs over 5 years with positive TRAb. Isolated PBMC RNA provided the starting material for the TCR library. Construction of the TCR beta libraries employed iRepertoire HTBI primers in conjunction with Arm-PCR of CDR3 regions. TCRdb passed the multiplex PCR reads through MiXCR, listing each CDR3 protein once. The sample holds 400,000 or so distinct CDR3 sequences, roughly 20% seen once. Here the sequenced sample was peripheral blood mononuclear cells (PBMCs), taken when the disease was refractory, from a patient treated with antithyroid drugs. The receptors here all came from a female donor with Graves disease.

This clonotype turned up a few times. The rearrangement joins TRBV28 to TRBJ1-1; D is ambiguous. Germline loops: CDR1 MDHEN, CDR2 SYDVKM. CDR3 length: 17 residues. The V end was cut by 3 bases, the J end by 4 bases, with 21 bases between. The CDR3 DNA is TGTGCCAGCAGTTTCGACACGGGCCGGACTTTGGGCACTGAAGCTTTCTTT. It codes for CASSFDTGRTLGTEAFF. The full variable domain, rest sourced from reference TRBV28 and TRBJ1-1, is DVKVTQSSRYLVKRTGEKVFLECVQDMDHENMFWYRQDPGLGLRLIYFSYDVKMKEKGDIPEGYSVSREKKERFSLILESASTNQTSMYLCASSFDTGRTLGTEAFFGQGTRLTVV.

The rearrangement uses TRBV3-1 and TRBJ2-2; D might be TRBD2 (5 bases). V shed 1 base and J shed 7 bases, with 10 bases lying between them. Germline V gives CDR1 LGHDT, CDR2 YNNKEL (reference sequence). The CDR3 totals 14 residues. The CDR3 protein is CASSQASEGGELFF. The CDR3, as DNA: TGTGCCAGCAGCCAAGCCTCTGAGGGCGGGGAGCTGTTTTTT. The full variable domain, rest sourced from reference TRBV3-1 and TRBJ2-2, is DTAVSQTPKYLVTQMGNDKSIKCEQNLGHDTMYWYKQDSKKFLKIMFSYNNKELIINETVPNRFSPKSPDKAHLNLHINSLELGDSAVYFCASSQASEGGELFFGEGSRLTVL.

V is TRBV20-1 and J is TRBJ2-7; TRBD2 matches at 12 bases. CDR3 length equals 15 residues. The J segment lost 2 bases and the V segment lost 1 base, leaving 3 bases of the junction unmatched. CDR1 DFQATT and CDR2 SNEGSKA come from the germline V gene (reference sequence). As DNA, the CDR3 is TGCAGTGCTAGAGTCCCTAGCGGGAGGGCCTACGAGCAGTACTTC. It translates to CSARVPSGRAYEQYF.

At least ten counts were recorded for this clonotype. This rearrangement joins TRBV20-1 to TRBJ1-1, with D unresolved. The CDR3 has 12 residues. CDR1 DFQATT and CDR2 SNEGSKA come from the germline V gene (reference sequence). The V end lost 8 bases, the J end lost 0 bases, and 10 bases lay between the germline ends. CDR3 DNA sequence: TGCAGTCCCCAGAGCTTGAACACTGAAGCTTTCTTT. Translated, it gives CSPQSLNTEAFF.

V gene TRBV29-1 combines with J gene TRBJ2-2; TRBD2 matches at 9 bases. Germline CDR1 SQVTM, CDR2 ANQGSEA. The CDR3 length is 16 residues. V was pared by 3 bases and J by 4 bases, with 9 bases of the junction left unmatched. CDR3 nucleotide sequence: TGCAGCGTTGATAGCGGGAGAGGAGGCAGCACCGGGGAGCTGTTTTTT. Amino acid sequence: CSVDSGRGGSTGELFF.

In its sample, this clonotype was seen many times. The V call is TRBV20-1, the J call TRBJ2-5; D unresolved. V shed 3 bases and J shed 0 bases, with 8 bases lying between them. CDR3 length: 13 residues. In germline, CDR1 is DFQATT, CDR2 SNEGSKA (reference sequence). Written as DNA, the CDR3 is TGCAGTGCTAGGACGTCCTACCAAGAGACCCAGTACTTC. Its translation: CSARTSYQETQYF.

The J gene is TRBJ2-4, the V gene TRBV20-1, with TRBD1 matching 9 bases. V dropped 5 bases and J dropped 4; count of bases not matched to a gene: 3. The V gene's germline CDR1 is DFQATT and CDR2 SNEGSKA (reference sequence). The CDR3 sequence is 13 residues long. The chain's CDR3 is CSAPGTGKNIQYF. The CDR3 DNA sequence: TGCAGTGCTCCCGGGACAGGGAAAAACATTCAGTACTTC.

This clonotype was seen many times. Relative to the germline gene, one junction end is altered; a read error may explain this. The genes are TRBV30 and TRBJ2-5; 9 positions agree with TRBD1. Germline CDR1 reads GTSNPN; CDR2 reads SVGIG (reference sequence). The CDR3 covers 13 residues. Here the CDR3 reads CAWSPDGRDRVSF. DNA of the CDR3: TGTGCCTGGAGTCCCGACGGTCGGGACAGGGTCTCCTTC.

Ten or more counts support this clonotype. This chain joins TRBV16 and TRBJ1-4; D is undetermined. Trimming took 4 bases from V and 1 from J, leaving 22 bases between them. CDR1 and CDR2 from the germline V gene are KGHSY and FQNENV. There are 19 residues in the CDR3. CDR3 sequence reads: CASSPDDAGTPLTNEKLFF. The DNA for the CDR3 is TGTGCCAGCAGCCCGGACGATGCAGGCACCCCCTTAACTAATGAAAAACTGTTTTTT.

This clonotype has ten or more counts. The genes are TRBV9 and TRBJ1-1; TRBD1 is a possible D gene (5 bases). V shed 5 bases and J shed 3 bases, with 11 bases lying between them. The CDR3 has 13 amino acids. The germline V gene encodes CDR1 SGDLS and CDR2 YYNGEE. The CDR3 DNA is TGTGCCAGCAGTGACCAGGGTGACACTGAAGCTTTCTTT. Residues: CASSDQGDTEAFF.

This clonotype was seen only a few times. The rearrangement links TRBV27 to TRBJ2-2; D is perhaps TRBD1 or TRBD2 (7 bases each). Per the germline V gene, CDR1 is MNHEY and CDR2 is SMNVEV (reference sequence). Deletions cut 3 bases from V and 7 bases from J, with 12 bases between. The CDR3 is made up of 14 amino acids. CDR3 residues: CASSFDREGGELFF. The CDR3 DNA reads TGTGCCAGCAGTTTCGACAGGGAGGGCGGGGAGCTGTTTTTT.

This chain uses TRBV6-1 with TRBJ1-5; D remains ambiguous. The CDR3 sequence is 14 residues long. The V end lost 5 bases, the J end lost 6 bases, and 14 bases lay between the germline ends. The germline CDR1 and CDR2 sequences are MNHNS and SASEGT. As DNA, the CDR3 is TGTGCCAGCAGTCCCGCAGGCGATGGTCAGCCCCAGCATTTT. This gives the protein CASSPAGDGQPQHF.

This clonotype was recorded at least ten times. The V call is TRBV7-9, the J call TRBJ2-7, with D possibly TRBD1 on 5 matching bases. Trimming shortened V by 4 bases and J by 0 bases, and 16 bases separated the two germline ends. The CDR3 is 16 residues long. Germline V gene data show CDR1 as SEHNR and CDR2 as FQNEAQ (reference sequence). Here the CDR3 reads CASSSPLGVSSYEQYF. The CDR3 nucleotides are TGTGCCAGCAGCTCGCCCCTAGGGGTATCCTCCTACGAGCAGTACTTC.

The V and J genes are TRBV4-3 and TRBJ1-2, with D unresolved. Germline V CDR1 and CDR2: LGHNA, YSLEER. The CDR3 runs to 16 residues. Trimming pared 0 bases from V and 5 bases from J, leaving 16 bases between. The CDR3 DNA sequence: TGCGCCAGCAGCCAAGAATTGATCTCGACGGGTTATGGCTACACCTTC. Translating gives CASSQELISTGYGYTF.

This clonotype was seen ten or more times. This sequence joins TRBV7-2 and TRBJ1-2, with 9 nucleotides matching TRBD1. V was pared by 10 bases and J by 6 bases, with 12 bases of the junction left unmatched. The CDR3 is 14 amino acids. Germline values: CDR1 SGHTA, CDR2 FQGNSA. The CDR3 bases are TGTGCCACCTCCCAGAACAGGGGGCAGAATGGCTACACCTTC. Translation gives CATSQNRGQNGYTF.

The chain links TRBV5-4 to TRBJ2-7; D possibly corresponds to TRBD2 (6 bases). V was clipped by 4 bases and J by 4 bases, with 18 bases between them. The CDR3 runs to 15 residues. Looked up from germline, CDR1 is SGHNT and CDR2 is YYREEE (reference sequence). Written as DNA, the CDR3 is TGTGCCAGCAGCCAAGGAGGGACGCTAACTTACGAGCAGTACTTC. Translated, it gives CASSQGGTLTYEQYF.

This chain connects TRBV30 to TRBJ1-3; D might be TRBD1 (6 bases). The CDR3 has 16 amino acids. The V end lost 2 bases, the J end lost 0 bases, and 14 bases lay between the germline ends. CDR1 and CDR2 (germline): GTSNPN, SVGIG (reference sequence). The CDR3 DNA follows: TGTGCCTGGAGTTTGGGGGGCGTAAGCTCTGGAAACACCATATATTTT. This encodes CAWSLGGVSSGNTIYF.

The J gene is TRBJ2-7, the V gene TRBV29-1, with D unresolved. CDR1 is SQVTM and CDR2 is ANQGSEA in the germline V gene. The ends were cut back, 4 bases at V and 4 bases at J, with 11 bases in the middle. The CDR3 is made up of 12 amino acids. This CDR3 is CSVGPDLYEQYF. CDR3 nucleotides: TGCAGCGTTGGCCCCGACCTTTACGAGCAGTACTTC.

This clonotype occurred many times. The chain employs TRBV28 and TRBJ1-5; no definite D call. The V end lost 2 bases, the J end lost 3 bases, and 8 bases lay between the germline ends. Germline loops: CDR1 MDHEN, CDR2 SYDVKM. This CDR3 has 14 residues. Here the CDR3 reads CASSLTRTNQPQHF. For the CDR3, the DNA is TGTGCCAGCAGTTTAACCCGTACCAATCAGCCCCAGCATTTT. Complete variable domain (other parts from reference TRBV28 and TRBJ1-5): DVKVTQSSRYLVKRTGEKVFLECVQDMDHENMFWYRQDPGLGLRLIYFSYDVKMKEKGDIPEGYSVSREKKERFSLILESASTNQTSMYLCASSLTRTNQPQHFGDGTRLSIL.

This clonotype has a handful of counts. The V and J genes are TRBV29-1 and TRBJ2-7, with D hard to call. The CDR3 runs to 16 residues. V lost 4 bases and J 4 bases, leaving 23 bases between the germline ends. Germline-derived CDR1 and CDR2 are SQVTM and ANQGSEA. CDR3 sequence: CSVAPWPAPGTYEQYF. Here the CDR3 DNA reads TGCAGCGTTGCCCCCTGGCCGGCGCCAGGTACATACGAGCAGTACTTC.

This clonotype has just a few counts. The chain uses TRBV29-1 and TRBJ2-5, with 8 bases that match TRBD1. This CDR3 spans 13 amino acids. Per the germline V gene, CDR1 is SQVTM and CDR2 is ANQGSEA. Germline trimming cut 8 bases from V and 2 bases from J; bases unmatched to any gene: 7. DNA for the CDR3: TGCAGCACCGGGACAGGAGTTCAAGAGACCCAGTACTTC. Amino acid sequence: CSTGTGVQETQYF.

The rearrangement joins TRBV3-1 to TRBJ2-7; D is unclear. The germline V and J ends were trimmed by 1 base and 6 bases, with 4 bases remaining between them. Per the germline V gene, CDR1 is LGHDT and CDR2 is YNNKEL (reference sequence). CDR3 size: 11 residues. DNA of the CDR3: TGTGCCAGCAGCCAAGTGTCCGAGCAGTACTTC. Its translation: CASSQVSEQYF.

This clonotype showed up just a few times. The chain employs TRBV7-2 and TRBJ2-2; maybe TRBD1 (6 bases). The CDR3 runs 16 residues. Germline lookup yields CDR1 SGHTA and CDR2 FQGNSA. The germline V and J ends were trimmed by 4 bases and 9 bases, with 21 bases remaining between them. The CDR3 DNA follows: TGTGCCAGCAGCTCGTTGGGTGCGGCAGGGGTGAGGGAGCTGTTTTTT. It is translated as CASSSLGAAGVRELFF.

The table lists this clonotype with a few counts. The CDR3 DNA reads as TGTGCCAGTAGTCCCTCGGAGGATCAGCCCCAGCATTTT. This sequence encodes CASSPSEDQPQHF. The V call is TRBV19, the J call TRBJ1-5; D is unclear. CDR1 and CDR2 (germline): LNHDA, SQIVND (reference sequence). V lost 5 bases and J lost 5, with 10 bases in between. This CDR3 comprises 13 residues.

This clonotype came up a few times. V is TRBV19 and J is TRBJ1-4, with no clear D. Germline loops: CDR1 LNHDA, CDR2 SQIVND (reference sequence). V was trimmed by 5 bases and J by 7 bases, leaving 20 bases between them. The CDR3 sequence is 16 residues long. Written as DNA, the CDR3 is TGTGCCAGTAGTGGCCCGGGCAACCCCGACGGTGAAAAACTGTTTTTT. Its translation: CASSGPGNPDGEKLFF.

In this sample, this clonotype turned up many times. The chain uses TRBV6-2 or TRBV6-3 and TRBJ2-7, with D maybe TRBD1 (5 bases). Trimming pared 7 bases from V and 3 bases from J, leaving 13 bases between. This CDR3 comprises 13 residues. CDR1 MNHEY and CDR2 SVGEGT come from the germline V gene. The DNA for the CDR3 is TGTGCCAGCATCCAGCAGGGCCGCTACGAGCAGTACTTC. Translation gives CASIQQGRYEQYF.

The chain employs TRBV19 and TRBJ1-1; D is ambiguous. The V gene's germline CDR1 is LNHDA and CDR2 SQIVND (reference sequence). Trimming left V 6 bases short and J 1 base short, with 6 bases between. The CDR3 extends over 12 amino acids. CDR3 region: CASRAPNTEAFF. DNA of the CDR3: TGTGCCAGTAGAGCCCCGAACACTGAAGCTTTCTTT.

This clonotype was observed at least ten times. The CDR3 coding sequence is TGTGCCAGCACACCGAGGGGTCGAAGCTACGAGCAGTACTTC. Its protein is CASTPRGRSYEQYF. The chain recombines TRBV28 with TRBJ2-7, with D perhaps being TRBD1 or TRBD2 (5 bases each). V was trimmed by 7 bases and J by 3 bases, leaving 16 bases between them. This CDR3 comprises 14 residues. The germline V gene encodes CDR1 MDHEN and CDR2 SYDVKM. Supplemented by reference TRBV28 and TRBJ2-7, the full variable domain reads DVKVTQSSRYLVKRTGEKVFLECVQDMDHENMFWYRQDPGLGLRLIYFSYDVKMKEKGDIPEGYSVSREKKERFSLILESASTNQTSMYLCASTPRGRSYEQYFGPGTRLTVT.

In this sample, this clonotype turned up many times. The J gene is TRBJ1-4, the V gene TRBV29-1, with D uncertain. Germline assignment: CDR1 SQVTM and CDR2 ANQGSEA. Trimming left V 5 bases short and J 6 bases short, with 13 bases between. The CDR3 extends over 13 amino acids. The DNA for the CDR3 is TGCAGCGTTTCGGGTGGACCAGATGAAAAACTGTTTTTT. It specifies CSVSGGPDEKLFF.

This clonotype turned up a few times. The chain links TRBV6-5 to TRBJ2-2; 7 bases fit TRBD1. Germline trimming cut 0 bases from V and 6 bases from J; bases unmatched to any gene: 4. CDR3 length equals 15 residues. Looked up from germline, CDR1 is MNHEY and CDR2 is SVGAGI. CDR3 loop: CASSYSRQGPGELFF. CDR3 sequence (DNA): TGTGCCAGCAGTTACTCACGACAGGGTCCCGGGGAGCTGTTTTTT.

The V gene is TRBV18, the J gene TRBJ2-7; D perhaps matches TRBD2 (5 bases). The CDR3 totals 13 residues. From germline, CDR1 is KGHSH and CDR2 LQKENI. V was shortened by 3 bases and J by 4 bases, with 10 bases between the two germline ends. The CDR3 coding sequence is TGTGCCAGCTCACCCCCTTCGGGGTACGAGCAGTACTTC. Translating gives CASSPPSGYEQYF.

The CDR3 DNA follows: TGTGCCATCAGTGAACAGGGATGGAAAGTGGGTCAGCCCCAGCATTTT. Its protein is CAISEQGWKVGQPQHF. The V call is TRBV10-3, the J call TRBJ1-5, with D possibly being TRBD1 (6 bases). V shed 3 bases and J shed 6 bases, with 18 bases lying between them. The CDR3 runs 16 residues. Germline-derived CDR1 and CDR2 are ENHRY and SYGVKD.